Listed below are T cell receptor beta chains from one sample, sequenced in a study of radiation and T cells in renal cell carcinoma. The table came from immunoSEQ multiplex PCR; TCRdb's copy has only in-frame clones and leaves some out. The repertoire holds 150,000 to 200,000 clones, with about nine tenths as singletons. The sample here was blood, taken from a patient whose treatment included radiotherapy and nephrectomy. The receptor set was obtained from a woman between 50 and 59 years old with renal cell carcinoma. CDR3s include the opening cysteine and the closing phenylalanine or tryptophan. A D gene is named only where the DNA matches it firmly. Part of the rows lack a size; the others show once, few, many or a class for expanded clones.

j_gene	d_gene	len	v_gene	abundance	CDR3aa	CDR3nt
TRBJ1-2	TRBD1	13	TRBV6-1	once	CASSELQGYGYTF	TGTGCCAGCAGTGAACTACAGGGGTATGGCTACACCTTC
TRBJ2-7	NA	13	TRBV4-2	NA	CASSQDRKVEQYF	TGTGCCAGCAGCCAAGATCGAAAGGTCGAGCAGTACTTC
TRBJ2-1	TRBD1	14	TRBV14	few	CASSLDRGRNEQFF	TGTGCCAGCAGCCTGGACAGGGGGAGGAATGAGCAGTTCTTC
TRBJ2-7	NA	12	TRBV7-9	NA	CASSPTGYEQYF	TGTGCCAGCAGCCCCACAGGCTACGAGCAGTACTTC
TRBJ2-5	NA	13	TRBV5-1	NA	CASSFGLRETQYF	TGCGCCAGCAGCTTTGGTCTCCGAGAGACCCAGTACTTC
TRBJ2-3	TRBD2	16	TRBV4-2	once	CASSQAGTSPPDTQYF	TGTGCCAGCAGCCAGGCCGGGACTAGTCCCCCGGATACGCAGTATTTT
TRBJ2-3	NA	15	TRBV4-1	NA	CASSQEEKVGDTQYF	TGCGCCAGCAGCCAAGAGGAGAAGGTCGGGGATACGCAGTATTTT
TRBJ2-5	NA	15	TRBV7-2	NA	CASSLGSGQQETQYF	TGTGCCAGCAGCTTAGGATCCGGGCAACAAGAGACCCAGTACTTC
TRBJ2-2	NA	14	TRBV19	NA	CASSTRVNTGELFF	TGTGCCAGTAGTACCAGGGTGAACACCGGGGAGCTGTTTTTT
TRBJ2-3	TRBD1	15	TRBV9	NA	CASSAPTGGPDTQYF	TGTGCCAGCAGCGCCCCGACAGGGGGCCCAGATACGCAGTATTTT
TRBJ2-5	TRBD2	16	TRBV19	NA	CASSIKDSGGRETQYF	TGTGCCAGTAGTATTAAGGATAGCGGGGGGAGGGAGACCCAGTACTTC
TRBJ2-5	NA	15	TRBV4-1	few	CASSQDPRVGETQYF	TGCGCCAGCAGCCAAGACCCCCGGGTGGGAGAGACCCAGTACTTC
TRBJ1-1	TRBD1	16	TRBV6-6	NA	CASTPPGQQMNTEAFF	TGTGCCAGCACCCCGCCGGGACAGCAAATGAACACTGAAGCTTTCTTT
TRBJ1-1	NA	15	TRBV7-2	NA	CASSPAGARHTEAFF	TGTGCCAGCAGCCCGGCAGGGGCTCGCCACACTGAAGCTTTCTTT
TRBJ2-2	TRBD2	16	TRBV9	NA	CASSPTGGGSAGELFF	TGTGCCAGCAGCCCCACCGGCGGGGGTAGTGCCGGGGAGCTGTTTTTT
TRBJ2-7	NA	15	TRBV5-1	NA	CASSFGPGLTYEQYF	TGCGCCAGCAGCTTTGGACCAGGGTTAACCTACGAGCAGTACTTC
TRBJ1-2	NA	13	TRBV7-2	NA	CASSLVLGGGYTF	TGTGCCAGCAGCTTGGTTTTGGGCGGGGGCTACACCTTC
TRBJ2-7	NA	15	TRBV12-5	NA	CASGLVLLKTYEQYF	TGTGCTAGTGGTTTGGTACTCCTGAAAACCTACGAGCAGTACTTC
TRBJ1-6	NA	15	TRBV5-1	NA	CASSLDSSYNSPLHF	TGCGCCAGCAGCTTGGACAGCTCCTATAATTCACCCCTCCACTTT
TRBJ2-1	TRBD2	15	TRBV7-3	NA	CASSILAGNYNEQFF	TGTGCCAGCAGCATCCTAGCGGGGAACTACAATGAGCAGTTCTTC
TRBJ2-5	NA	15	TRBV18	NA	CASSAEAGPQETQYF	TGTGCCAGCTCAGCGGAAGCGGGCCCCCAAGAGACCCAGTACTTC
TRBJ1-2	NA	16	TRBV4-2	NA	CASSQGRPGRNYGYTF	TGTGCCAGCAGCCAAGGTCGTCCAGGGAGAAACTATGGCTACACCTTC
TRBJ2-7	NA	15	TRBV11-2	NA	CASSPVHAGSYEQYF	TGTGCCAGCAGCCCGGTTCACGCAGGGTCGTACGAGCAGTACTTC
TRBJ1-2	TRBD1	15	TRBV18	NA	CASSPGQGASYGYTF	TGTGCCAGCTCACCCGGGCAGGGGGCAAGCTATGGCTACACCTTC
TRBJ1-5	TRBD1	15	TRBV6-5	NA	CASSTGTGGNQPQHF	TGTGCCAGCAGTACAGGGACAGGGGGCAATCAGCCCCAGCATTTT
TRBJ1-1	NA	15	TRBV6-4	NA	CASRKLIPARTEAFF	TGTGCCAGCAGGAAGCTTATCCCGGCGCGGACTGAAGCTTTCTTT
TRBJ2-2	NA	15	TRBV7-9	NA	CASSLPLPDTGELFF	TGTGCCAGCAGCTTACCTCTCCCGGACACCGGGGAGCTGTTTTTT
TRBJ1-1	NA	13	TRBV29-1	few	CSVEGQYLGLAFF	TGCAGCGTTGAAGGGCAGTACTTAGGGCTAGCTTTCTTT
TRBJ1-5	NA	14	TRBV18	once	CASSPGGSNQPQHF	TGTGCCAGCTCACCAGGGGGTAGCAATCAGCCCCAGCATTTT
TRBJ1-1	TRBD1	13	TRBV6-6	NA	CASSPGGLTEAFF	TGTGCCAGCAGTCCAGGGGGCCTCACTGAAGCTTTCTTT
TRBJ1-1	NA	15	TRBV19	NA	CASTPQSTPNTEAFF	TGTGCCAGTACCCCTCAGTCCACCCCGAACACTGAAGCTTTCTTT
TRBJ1-2	TRBD1	14	TRBV6-6	NA	CASSYDRGAGGYTF	TGTGCCAGCAGTTATGACAGGGGTGCAGGAGGCTACACCTTC
TRBJ1-1	NA	13	TRBV27	NA	CASSYSGNTEAFF	TGTGCCAGCAGTTACTCTGGGAACACTGAAGCTTTCTTT
TRBJ1-6	TRBD1	15	TRBV5-6	once	CASSLGDRYFAPLHF	TGTGCCAGCAGCTTGGGGGACAGGTACTTTGCACCCCTCCACTTT
TRBJ2-7	NA	15	TRBV21-1	NA	CASSKGQGAFYEQYF	TGTGCCAGCAGCAAAGGACAGGGGGCATTTTACGAGCAGTACTTC
TRBJ2-5	TRBD2	16	TRBV7-3	NA	CASSLRGAGRRETQYF	TGTGCCAGCAGCTTAAGGGGAGCGGGGAGACGGGAGACCCAGTACTTC
TRBJ2-1	NA	15	TRBV11-2	NA	CASSLVGGPFDEQFF	TGTGCCAGCAGCTTAGTTGGGGGGCCCTTCGATGAGCAGTTCTTC
TRBJ2-7	TRBD1	14	TRBV2	NA	CASSGTGGAYEQYF	TGTGCCAGCAGTGGGACAGGGGGGGCCTACGAGCAGTACTTC
TRBJ1-4	NA	12	TRBV7-2	NA	CASSFLNEKLFF	TGTGCCAGCAGCTTCCTTAATGAAAAACTGTTTTTT
TRBJ1-3	NA	17	TRBV6-1	NA	CASSEAAGLGVGNTIYF	TGTGCCAGCAGTGAAGCGGCAGGGCTTGGAGTGGGAAACACCATATATTTT
TRBJ1-6	NA	14	TRBV9	NA	CASSGEYTNSPLHF	TGTGCCAGCAGCGGAGAATACACAAATTCACCCCTCCACTTT
TRBJ2-3	TRBD1	16	TRBV5-1	NA	CASSLEGQSYTDTQYF	TGCGCCAGCAGCTTGGAGGGACAGAGCTACACAGATACGCAGTATTTT
TRBJ2-3	TRBD1	16	TRBV23-1	NA	CASRQIQDRGRYTQYF	TGCGCCAGCAGACAAATTCAAGACAGGGGGAGGTATACGCAGTATTTT
TRBJ2-5	TRBD2	14	TRBV18	NA	CASSPVAGEETQYF	TGTGCCAGCTCACCAGTAGCGGGGGAAGAGACCCAGTACTTC
TRBJ2-1	NA	13	TRBV19	NA	CASSITRIDEQFF	TGTGCCAGTAGTATAACCCGGATTGATGAGCAGTTCTTC
TRBJ2-7	TRBD2	16	TRBV9	once	CASSLTATSGGYEQYF	TGTGCCAGCAGCCTAACCGCCACTAGCGGGGGCTACGAGCAGTACTTC
TRBJ2-7	TRBD1	15	TRBV5-6	NA	CASSAEHRGIYEQYF	TGTGCCAGCAGTGCGGAACACAGGGGGATATACGAGCAGTACTTC
TRBJ2-1	TRBD2	17	TRBV7-2	NA	CASSSQRGGSSYNEQFF	TGTGCCAGCAGCTCCCAGCGGGGGGGGAGCTCCTACAATGAGCAGTTCTTC
TRBJ1-5	TRBD1	17	TRBV15	NA	CATSRVLGTASNQPQHF	TGTGCCACCAGCAGAGTTCTGGGGACAGCAAGCAATCAGCCCCAGCATTTT
TRBJ2-7	NA	15	TRBV19	once	CASSIARGKYREQYF	TGTGCCAGTAGTATAGCACGGGGGAAATATCGCGAGCAGTACTTC
TRBJ1-1	NA	15	TRBV9	NA	CASSVGAGTNTEAFF	TGTGCCAGCAGCGTAGGGGCAGGGACGAACACTGAAGCTTTCTTT
TRBJ1-1	NA	14	TRBV7-6	NA	CASSLMGGGTEAFF	TGTGCCAGCAGCTTAATGGGGGGGGGCACTGAAGCTTTCTTT
TRBJ1-2	NA	16	TRBV18	NA	CASSRNRAGDRYGYTF	TGTGCCAGCTCACGCAACAGGGCAGGGGACCGCTATGGCTACACCTTC
TRBJ1-2	NA	14	TRBV19	NA	CASSPPQERSGYTF	TGTGCCAGTAGTCCACCACAGGAAAGGTCCGGCTACACCTTC
TRBJ1-6	TRBD1	15	TRBV6-1	NA	CASSEYPGGISPLHF	TGTGCCAGCAGTGAATATCCAGGGGGGATATCACCCCTCCACTTT